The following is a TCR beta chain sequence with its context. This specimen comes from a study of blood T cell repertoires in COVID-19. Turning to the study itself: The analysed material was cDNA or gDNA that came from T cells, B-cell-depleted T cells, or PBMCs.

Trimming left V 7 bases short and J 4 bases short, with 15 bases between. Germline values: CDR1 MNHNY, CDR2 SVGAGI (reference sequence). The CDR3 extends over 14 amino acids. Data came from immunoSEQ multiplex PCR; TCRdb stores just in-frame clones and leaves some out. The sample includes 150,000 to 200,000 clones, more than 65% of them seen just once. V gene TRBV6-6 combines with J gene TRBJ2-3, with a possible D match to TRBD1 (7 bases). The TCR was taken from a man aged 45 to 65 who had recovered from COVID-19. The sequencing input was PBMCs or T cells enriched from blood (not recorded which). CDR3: CASKGGGGADTQYF. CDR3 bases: TGTGCCAGCAAAGGGGGCGGAGGGGCAGATACGCAGTATTTT.